This entry is about one TCR beta chain. V shed 3 bases and J 4 bases; nucleotides not matched to a gene: 3. CDR3 length: 13 residues. Germline V gene sequence: CDR1 SGHTA, CDR2 FQGNSA. The investigators reverse transcribed all of the isolated RNA, so they sequenced expressed TCRB transcripts. Libraries were prepared by immunoSEQ multiplex PCR; TCRdb keeps only in-frame clonotypes and omits some of them. The sample records hundreds of thousands of clones, over 25% being singletons. Each of the CD4+ naive, central memory, regulatory and stem cell-like memory populations was sorted via CD45RO/CCR7/CD25/CD127/CD95/CD27. These data come from a study of beta chain features in type 1 diabetes.

This clonotype was sampled from a young man in good health. The chain has TRBV7-2 and TRBJ2-7; 7 nucleotides line up with TRBD2. Material: naive CD4+ T cells from blood. The CDR3 is CASSFSGGYEQYF. The CDR3 bases are TGTGCCAGCAGCTTTTCGGGAGGATACGAGCAGTACTTC.